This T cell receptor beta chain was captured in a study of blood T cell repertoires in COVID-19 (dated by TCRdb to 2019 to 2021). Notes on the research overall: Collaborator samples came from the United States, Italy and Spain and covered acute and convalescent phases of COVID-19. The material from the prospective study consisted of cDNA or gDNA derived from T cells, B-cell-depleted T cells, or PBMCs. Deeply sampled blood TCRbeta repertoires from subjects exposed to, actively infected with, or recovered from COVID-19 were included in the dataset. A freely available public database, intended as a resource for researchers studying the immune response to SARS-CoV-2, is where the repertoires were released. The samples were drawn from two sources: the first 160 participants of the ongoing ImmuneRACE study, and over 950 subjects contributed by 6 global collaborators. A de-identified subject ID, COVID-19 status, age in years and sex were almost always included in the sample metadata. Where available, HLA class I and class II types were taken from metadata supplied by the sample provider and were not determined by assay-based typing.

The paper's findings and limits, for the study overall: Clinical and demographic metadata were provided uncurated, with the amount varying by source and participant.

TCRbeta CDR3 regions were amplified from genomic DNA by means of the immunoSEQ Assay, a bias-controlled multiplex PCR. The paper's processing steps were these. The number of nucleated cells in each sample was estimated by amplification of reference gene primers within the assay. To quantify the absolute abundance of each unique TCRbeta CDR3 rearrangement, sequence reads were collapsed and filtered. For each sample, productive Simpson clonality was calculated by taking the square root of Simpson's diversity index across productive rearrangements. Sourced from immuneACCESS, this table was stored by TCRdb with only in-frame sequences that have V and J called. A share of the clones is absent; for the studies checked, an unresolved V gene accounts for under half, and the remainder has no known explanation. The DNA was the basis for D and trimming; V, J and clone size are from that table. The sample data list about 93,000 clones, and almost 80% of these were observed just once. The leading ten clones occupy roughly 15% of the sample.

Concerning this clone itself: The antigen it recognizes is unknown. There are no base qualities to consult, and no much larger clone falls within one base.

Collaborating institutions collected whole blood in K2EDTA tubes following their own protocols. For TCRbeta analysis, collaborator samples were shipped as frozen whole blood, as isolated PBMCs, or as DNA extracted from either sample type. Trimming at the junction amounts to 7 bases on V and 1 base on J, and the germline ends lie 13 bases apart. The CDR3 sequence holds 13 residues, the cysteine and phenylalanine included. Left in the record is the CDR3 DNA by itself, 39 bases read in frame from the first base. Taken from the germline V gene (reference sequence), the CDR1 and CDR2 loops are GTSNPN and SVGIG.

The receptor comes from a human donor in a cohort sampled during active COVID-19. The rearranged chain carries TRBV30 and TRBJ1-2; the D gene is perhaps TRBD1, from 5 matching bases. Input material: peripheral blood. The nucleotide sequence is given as TGTGCCTTAACAGGAACTGATAACTATGGCTACACCTTC. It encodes CALTGTDNYGYTF.